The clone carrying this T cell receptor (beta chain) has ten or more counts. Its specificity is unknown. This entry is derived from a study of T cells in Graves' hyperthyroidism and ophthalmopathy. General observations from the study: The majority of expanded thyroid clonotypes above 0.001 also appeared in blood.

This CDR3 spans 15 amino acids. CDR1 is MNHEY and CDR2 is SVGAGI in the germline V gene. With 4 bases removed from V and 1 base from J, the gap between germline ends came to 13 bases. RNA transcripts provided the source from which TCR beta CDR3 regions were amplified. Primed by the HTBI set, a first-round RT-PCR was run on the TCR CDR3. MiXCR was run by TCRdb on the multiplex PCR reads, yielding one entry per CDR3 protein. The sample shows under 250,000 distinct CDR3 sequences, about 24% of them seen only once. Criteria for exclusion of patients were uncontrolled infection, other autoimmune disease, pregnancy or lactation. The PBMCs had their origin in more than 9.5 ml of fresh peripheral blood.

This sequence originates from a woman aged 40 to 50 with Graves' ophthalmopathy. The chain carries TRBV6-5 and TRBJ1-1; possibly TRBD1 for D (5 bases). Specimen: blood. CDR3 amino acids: CASSSVDMANTEAFF. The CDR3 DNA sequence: TGTGCCAGCAGTTCCGTGGACATGGCGAACACTGAAGCTTTCTTT.